Following are 9 T cell receptor beta chains from one sample sequenced in a study of blood T cell repertoires in COVID-19. Sequenced by immunoSEQ multiplex PCR; TCRdb stores in-frame clones only, minus some. The sample holds about 280,000 clones, approximately 85% seen once. The sequenced sample was peripheral blood. The receptors come from a man younger than 35 with active or convalescent COVID-19.

The rearrangement joins TRBV6-4 to TRBJ1-2; TRBD1 is a possible D gene (5 bases). Germline CDR1 MRHNA, CDR2 SNTAGT. CDR3 length: 11 residues. The germline V and J ends were trimmed by 6 bases and 8 bases, with 10 bases remaining between them. The CDR3 DNA reads TGTGCCAGCAGGCAGGGCCTAGGCTACACCTTC. This codes for CASRQGLGYTF.

J is TRBJ1-2 and V is TRBV5-4; a possible D gene is TRBD1 (5 bases). Germline V gives CDR1 SGHNT, CDR2 YYREEE (reference sequence). CDR3 length equals 15 residues. Trimming took off 1 base at V and 1 base at J, with 11 bases between the two ends. This chain's CDR3 is CASSLNRRVNYGYTF. The CDR3 nucleotides read TGTGCCAGCAGCTTGAACAGGAGAGTTAACTATGGCTACACCTTC. Combining the CDR3 with reference TRBV5-4 and TRBJ1-2 gives the whole variable domain ETGVTQSPTHLIKTRGQQVTLRCSSQSGHNTVSWYQQALGQGPQFIFQYYREEENGRGNFPPRFSGLQFPNYSSELNVNALELDDSALYLCASSLNRRVNYGYTFGSGTRLTVV.

The chain uses TRBV4-1 and TRBJ2-6, with 7 bases aligning to TRBD1. V shed 0 bases and J 1 base; nucleotides not matched to a gene: 3. The CDR3 loop spans 17 amino acids. CDR1 is MGHRA, CDR2 YSYEKL, per germline. The CDR3 loop reads CASSQEDRASGANVLTF. DNA of the CDR3: TGCGCCAGCAGCCAAGAAGACAGGGCATCTGGGGCCAACGTCCTGACTTTC.

The V and J genes are TRBV25-1 and TRBJ1-2; 8 positions match TRBD1. The CDR3 covers 15 residues. Germline V gene data show CDR1 as MGHDK and CDR2 as SYGVNS. V shed 1 base and J 8 bases; nucleotides not matched to a gene: 9. In DNA, the CDR3 is TGTGCCAGCAGTGAATTCGCAGGGGGCGCTCAGGGCTACACCTTC. Translation gives CASSEFAGGAQGYTF.

The V and J genes are TRBV19 and TRBJ1-2; 7 bases are shared with TRBD1. With 6 bases clipped from V and 5 bases from J, the junction kept 3 bases outside the gene matches. Germline assignment: CDR1 LNHDA and CDR2 SQIVND (reference sequence). CDR3 length: 12 residues. The CDR3 DNA is TGTGCCAGTAGCCAGGGGGAATATGGCTACACCTTC. This gives the protein CASSQGEYGYTF.

The V gene is TRBV2, the J gene TRBJ1-2; D uncertain. The germline V gene has CDR1 SNHLY and CDR2 FYNNEI. V was trimmed by 0 bases and J by 7 bases, leaving 12 bases between them. CDR3 length equals 14 residues. CDR3 region: CASSEAHAEGGYTF. As DNA, the CDR3 is TGTGCCAGCAGTGAAGCGCACGCGGAGGGTGGCTACACCTTC.

The J gene is TRBJ1-1, the V gene TRBV7-2; D might be TRBD1 (6 bases). Germline assignment: CDR1 SGHTA and CDR2 FQGNSA. The CDR3 totals 15 residues. The V and J ends lost 6 bases and 3 bases respectively, with 17 bases between them. The CDR3 DNA follows: TGTGCCAGCAGTCAGTACCACAGGGTGGACACTGAAGCTTTCTTT. Protein product: CASSQYHRVDTEAFF.

V is TRBV3-1 (or the pseudogene TRBV3-2) and J is TRBJ2-1; D is unresolved. Trimming took 1 base from V and 4 from J, leaving 11 bases between them. Germline CDR1 LGHDT, CDR2 YNNKEL (reference sequence). The CDR3 contains 15 residues. CDR3 sequence: CASSQGLAVYNEQFF. DNA for the CDR3: TGTGCCAGCAGCCAAGGTCTGGCGGTTTACAATGAGCAGTTCTTC.

The CDR3 region is CASSPSRIQGTYEQYF. The CDR3 coding sequence is TGTGCCAGCTCACCATCGCGAATTCAGGGTACCTACGAGCAGTACTTC. The chain couples TRBV18 to TRBJ2-7; D perhaps matches TRBD1 (5 bases). Germline-derived CDR1 and CDR2 are KGHSH and LQKENI. The CDR3 is made up of 16 amino acids. Trimming removed 2 bases at V and 2 bases at J, with 16 bases between.